This TCR beta chain was sequenced in a study of monozygotic twins with inflammatory bowel disease. Broader study findings: Ultimately, a single strong signal or clonotype associated with IBD was not supported. What may have added variability to patient repertoires is that immunosuppressive treatments differed.

cDNA was produced in eight separate reactions per sample. Template switching added UMIs carrying a 6-nucleotide sample barcode. From the 5' RACE reads, TCRdb lists one entry per CDR3 protein and no DNA. The table counts over 150,000 distinct CDR3 sequences; 2.4% lies in the top ten. This CDR3 contains 14 residues. Germline loops: CDR1 MNHNS, CDR2 SASEGT. As regards this clonotype: Its cognate antigen is unknown.

The sequence was collected from a human donor with ulcerative colitis or Crohn's disease, or a healthy co-twin of an affected twin (not recorded which). The genes are TRBV6-1 and TRBJ2-5; TCRdb's D gene call, TRBD2, goes unchecked for lack of DNA. Sequencing was performed on blood. CDR3 in amino acids: CASTPGTSGTTQYF.